The 3 T cell receptor beta chains below come from one sample, sequenced in a study of blood T cells in healthy people across ages. Combining a sample-barcoded 5' primer with a J-beta primer mix, a second PCR ran for 7 to 11 cycles. TCRdb analysed the 5' RACE reads with MiXCR anew, one entry per CDR3 protein. The sample lists 800,000 to 950,000 distinct CDR3 sequences; 48% were seen once. Input material: blood. The receptor set was obtained from a man in his thirties or forties in good health.

In this sample, this clonotype turned up a few times. This chain links TRBV6-6 with TRBJ2-3; D might be TRBD2 (5 bases). Per the germline V gene, CDR1 is MNHNY and CDR2 is SVGAGI (reference sequence). This CDR3 contains 14 residues. V lost 6 bases to trimming and J lost 8 bases, with 18 bases between them. DNA for the CDR3: TGTGCCAGCAGAGTAACCCTCGGGAAGGGTACGCAGTATTTT. Amino acids: CASRVTLGKGTQYF.

The sample holds a few counts of this clonotype. The chain is built from TRBV27 and TRBJ2-3; no firm D call. Trimming cost V 7 bases and J 5 bases, with 7 bases left between them. Looked up from germline, CDR1 is MNHEY and CDR2 is SMNVEV (reference sequence). The CDR3 length is 11 residues. The CDR3 bases are TGTGCCAGCAAATATCTAGATACGCAGTATTTT. Amino acid sequence: CASKYLDTQYF.

This clonotype was picked up a small number of times. CDR3 coding DNA: TGTGCCAGCAGTCGAGTCGCAGCGCTACTGGGCGAGCAGTACTTC. It translates to CASSRVAALLGEQYF. J is TRBJ2-7 and V is TRBV12-3 or TRBV12-4, with D hard to call. Between the trimmed V and J ends, which lost 5 bases and 6 bases, there was a span of 20 bases. The CDR3 totals 15 residues.